A single TCR beta chain is shown here with its context. The data derive from a study of radiation and T cells in renal cell carcinoma. This CDR3 is built from 16 residues. CDR1 is ENHRY and CDR2 is SYGVKD in the germline V gene. V trimming: 2 bases; J trimming: 7 bases; junction bases outside the gene matches: 9. Time point: blood 4 weeks post-SBRT, at nephrectomy. Treatment given: 15 Gy SBRT to primary tumor, nephrectomy 4 weeks later. Using immunoSEQ multiplex PCR, the repertoire was profiled, and TCRdb retains in-frame clones only, with some absent. Here the sample spans 130,000 to 150,000 clones, 80% to 90% being singletons.

The genes are TRBV10-3 and TRBJ2-1; 9 nucleotides match TRBD2. The source was blood, collected from a patient whose treatment included radiotherapy and nephrectomy. This TCR came from a woman aged 50 to 65 with renal cell carcinoma. CDR3 sequence: CAISEGPAGGQNEQFF. CDR3 coding DNA: TGTGCCATCAGTGAGGGTCCCGCGGGGGGGCAGAATGAGCAGTTCTTC.